Only one count was recorded for the clone carrying this T cell receptor (beta chain). Its specificity is not known. The record originates from a study of shared clonotypes between healthy human individuals. Broader study findings: Rarefaction demonstrated incomplete sorted-subset sequencing despite large depth. Clonotype sharing among donors, it was expected, would be affected by sequencing depth. Naive subsets tended to show greater estimated richness than memory subsets.

CD4+ cells underwent separation, giving CD45RA+ naive and CD45RA-negative memory subsets. The V and J ends lost 3 bases and 7 bases respectively, with 19 bases between them. CDR1 is SGDLS, CDR2 YYNGEE, per germline. The length of the CDR3 is 16 residues. The table came from immunoSEQ multiplex PCR; TCRdb's copy has only in-frame clones and leaves some out. The profile covers over a million clones, with approximately 98.5% appearing a single time and approximately 0.4% taken by the ten largest. The sequence came from a man aged 25-45 years in good health. The rearrangement uses TRBV9 and TRBJ1-4; D is perhaps TRBD1 (6 bases). Sequenced input: naive CD4+ T cells sorted from blood. Subset reported: CD45RA+ positively selected. The CDR3 loop is CASSAGTPFGGEKLFF. CDR3 nucleotide sequence: TGTGCCAGCAGCGCCGGGACACCTTTTGGAGGTGAAAAACTGTTTTTT.